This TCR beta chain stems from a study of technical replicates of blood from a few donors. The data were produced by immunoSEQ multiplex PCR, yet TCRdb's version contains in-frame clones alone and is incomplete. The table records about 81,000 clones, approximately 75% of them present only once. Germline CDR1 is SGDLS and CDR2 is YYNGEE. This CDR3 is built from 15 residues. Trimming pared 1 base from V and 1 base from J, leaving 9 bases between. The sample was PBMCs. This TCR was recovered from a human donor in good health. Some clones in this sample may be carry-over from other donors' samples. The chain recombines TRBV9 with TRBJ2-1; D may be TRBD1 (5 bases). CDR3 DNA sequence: TGTGCCAGCAGCGTACAGGGATCGTCCTACAATGAGCAGTTCTTC. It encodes CASSVQGSSYNEQFF.